This T cell receptor (beta chain) was obtained from a study of cytomegalovirus exposure and HLA in healthy donors. Study-wide results and limits: V- and J-gene trimming in TCR beta was tied to a missense DCLRE1C variant by an analysis performed later.

Use of 60 Vbeta and 13 Jbeta primers characterized the PCR. Assay used: immunoSEQ multiplex PCR; TCRdb lists only in-frame clones, some missing. The table has about 140,000 clones, 70% to 80% seen once; the top ten hold 5% to 8.5%. Regarding this clone: Antigen: not known.

The CDR3 consists of 16 residues. Germline V gene lookup returns CDR1 SGDLS and CDR2 YYNGEE. Deletions cut 1 base from V and 0 bases from J, with 14 bases between. V usage is TRBV9 and J usage is TRBJ2-7, with D possibly matching TRBD2 (6 bases). The receptor comes from a middle-aged man in good health and CMV-seropositive. Sequenced sample: PBMCs. The CDR3 DNA reads as TGTGCCAGCAGCGTATCCCGCCACGGGAGCTCCTACGAGCAGTACTTC. This codes for CASSVSRHGSSYEQYF. Combining the CDR3 with reference TRBV9 and TRBJ2-7 gives the whole variable domain DSGVTQTPKHLITATGQRVTLRCSPRSGDLSVYWYQQSLDQGLQFLIQYYNGEERAKGNILERFSAQQFPDLHSELNLSSLELGDSALYFCASSVSRHGSSYEQYFGPGTRLTVT.